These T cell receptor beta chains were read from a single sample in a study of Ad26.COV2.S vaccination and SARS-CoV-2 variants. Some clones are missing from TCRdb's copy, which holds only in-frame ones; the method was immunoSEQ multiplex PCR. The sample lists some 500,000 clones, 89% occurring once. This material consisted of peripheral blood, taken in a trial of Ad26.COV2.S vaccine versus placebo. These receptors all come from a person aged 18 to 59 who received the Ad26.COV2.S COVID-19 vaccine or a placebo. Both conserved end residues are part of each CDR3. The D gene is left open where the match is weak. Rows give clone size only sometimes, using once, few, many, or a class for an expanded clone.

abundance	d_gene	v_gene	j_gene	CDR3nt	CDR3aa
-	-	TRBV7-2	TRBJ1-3	TGTGCCAGCAGCTTAAGACACATATCTGGAAACACCATATATTTT	CASSLRHISGNTIYF
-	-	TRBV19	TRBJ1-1	TGTGCCAGTAGTATCACCGGGACACCAAACACTGAAGCTTTCTTT	CASSITGTPNTEAFF
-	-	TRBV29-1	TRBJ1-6	TGCAGCGTAGAACAGGGCACCAATTCACCCCTCCACTTT	CSVEQGTNSPLHF
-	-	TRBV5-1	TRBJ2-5	TGCGCCAGCAGGACTTCTGCGGAGAAAGAGACCCAGTACTTC	CASRTSAEKETQYF
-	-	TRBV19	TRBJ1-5	TGTGCCAGTAGTATACGAGAAGGGCAGCCCCAGCATTTT	CASSIREGQPQHF
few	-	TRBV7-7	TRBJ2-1	TGTGCCAGCAGCCCCCAGTTTGCAGGGGCCAATGAGCAGTTCTTC	CASSPQFAGANEQFF
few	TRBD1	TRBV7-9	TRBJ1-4	TGTGCCAGCACCAATAGGGGGCGGGCTGAAAAACTGTTTTTT	CASTNRGRAEKLFF
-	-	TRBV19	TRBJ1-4	TGTGCCAGTAGTAGCAGACAGGCCAAGGCGGGTGAAAAACTGTTTTTT	CASSSRQAKAGEKLFF
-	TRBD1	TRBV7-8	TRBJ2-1	TGTGCCAGCAGCCCCCCCAGGGGGCTCTCCTACAATGAGCAGTTCTTC	CASSPPRGLSYNEQFF
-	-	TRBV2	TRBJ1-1	TGTGCCAGCAGGGAAGGGTATCGGAACACTGAAGCTTTCTTT	CASREGYRNTEAFF
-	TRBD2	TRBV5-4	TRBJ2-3	TGTGCCAGCCAGCGGGGGCCCACAGATACGCAGTATTTT	CASQRGPTDTQYF
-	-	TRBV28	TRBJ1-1	TGTGCCAGCAGCCCCGGGGGGGATCAGGCTGAAGCTTTCTTT	CASSPGGDQAEAFF
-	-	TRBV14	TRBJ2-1	TGTGCCAGCAGCCGCCACCCTCATTGGGAGCAGTTCTTC	CASSRHPHWEQFF
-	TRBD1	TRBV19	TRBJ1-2	TGTGCCAGTAGTATGATCCAGGGGGCGCTTAGGAACTATGGCTACACCTTC	CASSMIQGALRNYGYTF
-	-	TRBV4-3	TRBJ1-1	TGCGCCAGCAGCCAAGAGGCAGCGAACACTGAAGCTTTCTTT	CASSQEAANTEAFF
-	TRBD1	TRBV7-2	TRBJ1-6	TGTGCCAGCAGCCCAAGGACAGGGGGTAATTCACCCCTCCACTTT	CASSPRTGGNSPLHF
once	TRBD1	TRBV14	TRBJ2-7	TGTGCCAGCAGCCGGGACAGGGGGGCCGAGCAGTACTTC	CASSRDRGAEQYF
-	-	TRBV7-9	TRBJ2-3	TGTGCCAGCAGTCCCATGGGGGTAGATACGCAGTATTTT	CASSPMGVDTQYF
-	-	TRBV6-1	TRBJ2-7	TGTGCCAGCAGTGAGTGGCCGGGGCATTCCTACGAGCAGTACTTC	CASSEWPGHSYEQYF
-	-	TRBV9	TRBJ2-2	TGTGCCAGCAGCTCAACAGGGCACGGCGGGGAGCTGTTTTTT	CASSSTGHGGELFF
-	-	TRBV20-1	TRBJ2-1	TGCAGTGCTAGTTGGCTAGGGGTTGAGCAGTTCTTC	CSASWLGVEQFF
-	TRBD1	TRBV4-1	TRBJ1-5	TGCGCCAGCAGCCAAGGAGGGACAGGAAATCAGCCCCAGCATTTT	CASSQGGTGNQPQHF
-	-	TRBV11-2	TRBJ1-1	TGTGCCAGCAGCCCTAGAAGGGTAATGAACACTGAAGCTTTCTTT	CASSPRRVMNTEAFF
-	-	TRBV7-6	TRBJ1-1	TGTGCCAGCAGCTCCTCAGAGAACACTGAAGCTTTCTTT	CASSSSENTEAFF
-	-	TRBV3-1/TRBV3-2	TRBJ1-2	TGTGCCAGCAGCCACAGGGACGGGGAGAGGGGCTACACCTTC	CASSHRDGERGYTF
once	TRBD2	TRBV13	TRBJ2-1	TGTGCCAGCAGCTTAAGGTCTTGGCGGGAGGAGAAATCAAATGAGCAGTTCTTC	CASSLRSWREEKSNEQFF
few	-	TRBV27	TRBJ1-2	TGTGCCAGCAGTAGAGGAGAGTCTTATGGCTACACCTTC	CASSRGESYGYTF
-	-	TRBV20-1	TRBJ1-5	TGCAGTGCTAGTACAACGGGGAGTCAGCCCCAGCATTTT	CSASTTGSQPQHF